This is a list of T cell receptor beta chains from one sample in a study of blood T cell repertoires in COVID-19. Some clones are missing from TCRdb's copy, which holds only in-frame ones; the method was immunoSEQ multiplex PCR. The sample includes roughly 250,000 clones, more than 80% of them seen just once. The specimen was peripheral blood. Receptor source: a woman between 35 and 50 years old with acute or convalescent COVID-19. The conserved cysteine and the conserved F or W are not part of the CDR3 here. D genes are given only for firm matches.

>TRBD1|TRBV2|14
ASRRQGASSYNEQF
>TRBD1|TRBV3-1/TRBV3-2|12
ASSYGQGNSPLH
>-|TRBV7-8|13
ASSLAVRARRGYT
>-|TRBV10-2|10
ASRGSNSPLH
>-|TRBV11-2|13
ASSLGDRPTDTQY
>-|TRBV3-1/TRBV3-2|12
ASSQDTRGSGYT
>TRBD1|TRBV9|10
ASSATGVGYT
>-|TRBV4-1|13
ASSQFTGTGNTIY
>TRBD2|TRBV7-3|14
ASSFLAGGNTGELF
>-|TRBV6-1|11
ASSERGHYGYT
>TRBD1|TRBV28|13
ASTHSDRGVPGAF
>-|TRBV3-1/TRBV3-2|12
ASSQGTGNQPQH
>-|TRBV2|13
ASSDRERGSYEAF
>TRBD1|TRBV24-1|12
ATSDAQGARGYT
>TRBD2|TRBV4-1|16
ASSQDLFGLAGQGEQF
>-|TRBV6-1|12
ASSERRFKDTQY
>TRBD1|TRBV6-6|10
ATDRGRTEAF
>-|TRBV9|12
ASMGRDSTDTQY
>-|TRBV5-1|13
ASSLARGAGGELF
>TRBD1|TRBV6-4|17
ASSDAGARGRMANEKLF